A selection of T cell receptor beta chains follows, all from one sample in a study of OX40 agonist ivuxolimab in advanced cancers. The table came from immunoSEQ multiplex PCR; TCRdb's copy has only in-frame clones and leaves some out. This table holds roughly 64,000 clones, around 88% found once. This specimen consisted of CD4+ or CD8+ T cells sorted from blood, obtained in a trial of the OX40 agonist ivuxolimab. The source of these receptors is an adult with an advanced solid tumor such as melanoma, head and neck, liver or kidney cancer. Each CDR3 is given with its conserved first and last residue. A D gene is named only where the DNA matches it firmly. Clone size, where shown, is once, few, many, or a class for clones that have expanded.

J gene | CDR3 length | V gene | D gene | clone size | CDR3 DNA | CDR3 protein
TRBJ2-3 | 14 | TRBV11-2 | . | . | TGTGCCAGCAGCTTCCTCGAGGGAACAGATACGCAGTATTTT | CASSFLEGTDTQYF
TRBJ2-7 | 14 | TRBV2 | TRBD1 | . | TGTGCCAGCAGTGAAATTGGGACAGGGCACGAGCAGTACTTC | CASSEIGTGHEQYF
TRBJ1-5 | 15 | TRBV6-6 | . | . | TGTGCCAGCAGTTTAGGGACCCAACCGGGTCAGCCCCAGCATTTT | CASSLGTQPGQPQHF
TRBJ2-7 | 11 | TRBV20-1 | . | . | TGCAGTGCTAGCAGGGGGGGGGAGCAGTACTTC | CSASRGGEQYF
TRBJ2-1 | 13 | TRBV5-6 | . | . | TGTGCCAGCAGCACGGACTGGGGCCATGAGCAGTTCTTC | CASSTDWGHEQFF
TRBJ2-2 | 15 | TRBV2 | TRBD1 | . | TGTGCCAGCAGGGGACAGGGCGAGAACACCGGGGAGCTGTTTTTT | CASRGQGENTGELFF
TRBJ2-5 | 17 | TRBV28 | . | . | TGTGCCAGCAGTCCCGCCTCGGGCAGGAGACTTCAAGAGACCCAGTACTTC | CASSPASGRRLQETQYF
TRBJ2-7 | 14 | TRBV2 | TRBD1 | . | TGTGCCAGCAGCCTGGACAGGGGGCTAAGCGAGCAGTACTTC | CASSLDRGLSEQYF
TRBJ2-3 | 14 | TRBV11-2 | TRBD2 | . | TGTGCCAGCAGCTTAAGGACTAGCGGGGGCCCGGTGTATTTT | CASSLRTSGGPVYF
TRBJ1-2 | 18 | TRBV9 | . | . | TGTGCCAACTTCGCCCCGGGGGACAACGTTCATACCAACTATGGCTACACCTTC | CANFAPGDNVHTNYGYTF
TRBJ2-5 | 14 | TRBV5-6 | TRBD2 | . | TGTGCCAGCAGCCCCGGGGGGGGTTGGGAGACCCAGTACTTC | CASSPGGGWETQYF
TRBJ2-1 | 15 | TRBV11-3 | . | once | TGTGCCAGCAGCCCCAGACTAGACCCCTACAATGAGCAGTTCTTC | CASSPRLDPYNEQFF
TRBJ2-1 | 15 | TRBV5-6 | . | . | TGTGCCAGCAGCTTTACCAGGACCGCTAACAATGAGCAGTTCTTC | CASSFTRTANNEQFF
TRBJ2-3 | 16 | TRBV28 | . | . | TGTGCCAGCAGTCCGGCGAGACTGGTTAGCACAGATACGCAGTATTTT | CASSPARLVSTDTQYF
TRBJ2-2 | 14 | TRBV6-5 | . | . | TGTGCCAGCAGTTACTCCCCGAACACCGGGGAGCTGTTTTTT | CASSYSPNTGELFF
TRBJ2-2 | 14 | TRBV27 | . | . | TGTGCCAGCAGGGGCCAGGGGAACACCGGGGAGCTGTTTTTT | CASRGQGNTGELFF
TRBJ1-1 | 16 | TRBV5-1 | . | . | TGCGCCAGCAGCTTGCGCGGAACAGGGCCAAACACTGAAGCTTTCTTT | CASSLRGTGPNTEAFF
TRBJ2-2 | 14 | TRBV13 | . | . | TGTGCCAGCAGCTTAGAGGGGGAAGCCGGGGAGCTGTTTTTT | CASSLEGEAGELFF
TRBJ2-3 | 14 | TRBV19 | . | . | TGTGCCAGTACGGAGCGGAGAGGGGGGGATACGCAGTATTTT | CASTERRGGDTQYF
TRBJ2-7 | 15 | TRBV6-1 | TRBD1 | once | TGTGCCAGCAGTGGATCAAGAACAGGGGACTACGAGCAGTACTTC | CASSGSRTGDYEQYF
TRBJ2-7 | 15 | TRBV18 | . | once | TGTGCCAGCTCAGGAAACGGGGGGCCCTCGTCGGAGCAGTACTTC | CASSGNGGPSSEQYF
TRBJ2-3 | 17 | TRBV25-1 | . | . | TGTGCCGCTGGCGGACAGAGGGCCCCGGGGTCCACAGATACGCAGTATTTT | CAAGGQRAPGSTDTQYF
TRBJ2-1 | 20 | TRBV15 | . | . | TGTGCCACCAGCAGCCTCCTGCGGAGGGAGGACGGGGGCTGGGGAAATGAGCAGTTCTTC | CATSSLLRREDGGWGNEQFF
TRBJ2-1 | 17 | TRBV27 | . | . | TGTGCCAGCAGTTCGCCATCGGTGCAGGGGGGTTACAATGAGCAGTTCTTC | CASSSPSVQGGYNEQFF
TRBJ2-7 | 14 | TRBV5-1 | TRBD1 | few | TGCGCCAGCAGCTCGGGACAGGGACCGTACGAGCAGTACTTC | CASSSGQGPYEQYF
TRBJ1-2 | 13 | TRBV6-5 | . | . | TGTGCCAGCAGTTACTCGATTAGTGACGGCTACACCTTC | CASSYSISDGYTF
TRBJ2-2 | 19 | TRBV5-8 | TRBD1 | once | TGTGCCAGCAGCTTGTTTGGGACAGGGATTAGGGCGAACACCGGGGAGCTGTTTTTT | CASSLFGTGIRANTGELFF
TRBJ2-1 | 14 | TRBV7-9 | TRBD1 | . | TGTGCCGGAACCGGGACAGGCGAAAGCAATGAGCAGTTCTTC | CAGTGTGESNEQFF
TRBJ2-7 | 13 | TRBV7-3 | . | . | TGTGCCAGCAGCCCGGTCCCGGGCTACGAGCAGTACTTC | CASSPVPGYEQYF
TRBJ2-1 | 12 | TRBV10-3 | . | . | TGTGCCATGGCAGTAAACTACAATGAGCAGTTCTTC | CAMAVNYNEQFF
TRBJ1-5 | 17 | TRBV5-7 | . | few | TGTGCCAGCAGCTTGGACGGAAAACTTCATAGCAATCAGCCCCAGCATTTT | CASSLDGKLHSNQPQHF
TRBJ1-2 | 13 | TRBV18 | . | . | TGTGCCAGCTCACCTTCCGGGACCGGAGGCTACACCTTC | CASSPSGTGGYTF
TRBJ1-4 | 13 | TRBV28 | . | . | TGTGCCAGCAATGGCGGCCAGGATGAAAAACTGTTTTTT | CASNGGQDEKLFF
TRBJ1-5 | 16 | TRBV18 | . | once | TGTGCCAGCTCACTGGGGGCCCTGAATAGCAATCAGCCCCAGCATTTT | CASSLGALNSNQPQHF
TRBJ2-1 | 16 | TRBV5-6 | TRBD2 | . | TGTGCCAGCAGCTTTGATGCGGGGGGGCGACACAATGAGCAGTTCTTC | CASSFDAGGRHNEQFF
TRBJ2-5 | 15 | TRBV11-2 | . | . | TGTGCCAGCAGCCCTAGAGTGTCGGGGAGGGAGACCCAGTACTTC | CASSPRVSGRETQYF
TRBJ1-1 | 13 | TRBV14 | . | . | TGTGCCAGCAGCTCCTCTGACAAGACTGAAGCTTTCTTT | CASSSSDKTEAFF
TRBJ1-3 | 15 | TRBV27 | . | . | TGTGCCAGCAGTGCCTGGGGGGCGCGGGGAAACACCATATATTTT | CASSAWGARGNTIYF
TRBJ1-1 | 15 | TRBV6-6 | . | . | TGTGCCAGCAGTCACGGCTGGGGGCGTAGGACTGAAGCTTTCTTT | CASSHGWGRRTEAFF
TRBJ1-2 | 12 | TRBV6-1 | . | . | TGTGCCAGCACTCGAGCCCCTGATGGCTACACCTTC | CASTRAPDGYTF
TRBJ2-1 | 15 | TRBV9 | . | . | TGTGCCAGCAGCGTAGTACCCCACAGCGGCAGTGAGCAGTTCTTC | CASSVVPHSGSEQFF
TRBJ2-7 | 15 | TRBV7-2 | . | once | TGTGCCAGCAGCCAATCAGGGGGGACTTCCTACGAGCAGTACTTC | CASSQSGGTSYEQYF
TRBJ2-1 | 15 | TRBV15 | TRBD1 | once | TGTGCCACCAGCAGAGACTTAGGACAGGGAGGTGAGCAGTTCTTC | CATSRDLGQGGEQFF
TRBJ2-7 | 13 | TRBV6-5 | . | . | TGTGCCAGCAGTCCCAATTTTGAGGGCGAGCAGTACTTC | CASSPNFEGEQYF
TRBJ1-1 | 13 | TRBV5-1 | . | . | TGCGCCAGCAGCGACAGATCGAACACTGAAGCTTTCTTT | CASSDRSNTEAFF
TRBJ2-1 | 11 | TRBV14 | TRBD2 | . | TGTGCCAGCAGCCGACTAGCAGAGCAGTTCTTC | CASSRLAEQFF
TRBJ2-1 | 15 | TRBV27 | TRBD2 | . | TGTGCCAGCAGCCCAACTAGCGGGAGATCGAATGAGCAGTTCTTC | CASSPTSGRSNEQFF
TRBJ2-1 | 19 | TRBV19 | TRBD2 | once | TGTGCCAGTAGTAAGCGAGGGACTAGCGGGGGGACCCCTGGTAATGAGCAGTTCTTC | CASSKRGTSGGTPGNEQFF
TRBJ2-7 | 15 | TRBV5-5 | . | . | TGTGCCAGCAGCTTGGGGTGGAGGGACCCCTACGAGCAGTACTTC | CASSLGWRDPYEQYF
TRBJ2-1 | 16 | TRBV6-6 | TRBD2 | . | TGTGCCAGCAGGGCTAGCGGGAGGGCCATGGACAATGAGCAGTTCTTC | CASRASGRAMDNEQFF
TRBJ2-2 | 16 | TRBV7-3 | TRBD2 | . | TGTGCCAGCAGCGACACTAGCGGGAGGGCCGGCGGGGAGCTGTTTTTT | CASSDTSGRAGGELFF
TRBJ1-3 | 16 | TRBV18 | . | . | TGTGCCAGCTCACCGGCCAATTTTGGATCTGGAAACACCATATATTTT | CASSPANFGSGNTIYF
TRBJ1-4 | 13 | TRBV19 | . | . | TGTGCCAGTAGTTGGACATCTAATGAAAAACTGTTTTTT | CASSWTSNEKLFF
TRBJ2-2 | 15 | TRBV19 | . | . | TGTGCCAGTAGTATAGATTACGGGAACACCGGGGAGCTGTTTTTT | CASSIDYGNTGELFF
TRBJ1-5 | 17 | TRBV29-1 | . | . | TGCAGCGTGATCCTTACCGGGGGACCGCTCGTCAATCAGCCCCAGCATTTT | CSVILTGGPLVNQPQHF
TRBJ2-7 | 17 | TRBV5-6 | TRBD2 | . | TGTGCCAGCACCGGGACTAGCGGGGGCGTAAGCTCCTACGAGCAGTACTTC | CASTGTSGGVSSYEQYF
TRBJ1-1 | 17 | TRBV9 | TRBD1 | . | TGTGCCAGCAGCGCATTAGAAAGACAGGGGAGGGGGACTGAAGCTTTCTTT | CASSALERQGRGTEAFF